Listed below are T cell receptor beta chains from one sample, sequenced in a study of T cell responses to AZD1222 COVID-19 vaccine. Repertoires were generated with immunoSEQ multiplex PCR, while TCRdb's copy carries only in-frame clones and drops some. The sample shows approximately 120,000 clones, approximately 88% of them seen only once. The material sequenced was peripheral blood, taken on day 0 of AZD1222 vaccination. Receptor source: an adult in good health. Each CDR3 is given with its conserved first and last residue.

J gene: TRBJ2-5
CDR3 length: 13
V gene: TRBV2
CDR3 protein: CASSAQGGETQYF

J gene: TRBJ1-1
CDR3 length: 14
V gene: TRBV19
CDR3 protein: CASGRGQGFTEAFF

J gene: TRBJ2-1
CDR3 length: 17
V gene: TRBV13
CDR3 protein: CASSLRTSGRSYNEQFF

J gene: TRBJ1-1
CDR3 length: 15
V gene: TRBV6-5
CDR3 protein: CASIRAGYGNTEAFF

J gene: TRBJ1-3
CDR3 length: 16
V gene: TRBV5-6
CDR3 protein: CASSLAGGVSGNTIYF

J gene: TRBJ2-2
CDR3 length: 14
V gene: TRBV5-1
CDR3 protein: CASSSSRGTGELFF

J gene: TRBJ2-7
CDR3 length: 13
V gene: TRBV4-2
CDR3 protein: CASSQGSNYEQYF

J gene: TRBJ1-2
CDR3 length: 11
V gene: TRBV12-2
CDR3 protein: CASRRRRGYTF

J gene: TRBJ1-1
CDR3 length: 13
V gene: TRBV15
CDR3 protein: CATSRVTNTEAFF

J gene: TRBJ2-2
CDR3 length: 15
V gene: TRBV5-4
CDR3 protein: CASSLADRDAGELFF

J gene: TRBJ1-1
CDR3 length: 11
V gene: TRBV19
CDR3 protein: CASSMQYEAFF

J gene: TRBJ1-1
CDR3 length: 13
V gene: TRBV4-2
CDR3 protein: CASSPDKNTEAFF

J gene: TRBJ1-2
CDR3 length: 12
V gene: TRBV29-1
CDR3 protein: CSVQREGDGYTF

J gene: TRBJ2-7
CDR3 length: 18
V gene: TRBV3-1/TRBV3-2
CDR3 protein: CASSEGLVGTSGSYEQYF

J gene: TRBJ2-7
CDR3 length: 17
V gene: TRBV7-9
CDR3 protein: CASSSTYSGQGTYEQYF

J gene: TRBJ1-2
CDR3 length: 13
V gene: TRBV12-3/TRBV12-4
CDR3 protein: CASSLEGRSGYTF

J gene: TRBJ1-6
CDR3 length: 17
V gene: TRBV5-4
CDR3 protein: CASSLGGTGARNSPLHF

J gene: TRBJ2-5
CDR3 length: 14
V gene: TRBV19
CDR3 protein: CATEARGKVETQYF

J gene: TRBJ2-5
CDR3 length: 15
V gene: TRBV11-3
CDR3 protein: CASSLGQSKQETQYF

J gene: TRBJ2-7
CDR3 length: 13
V gene: TRBV6-5
CDR3 protein: CASGDTYSYEQYF

J gene: TRBJ2-2
CDR3 length: 15
V gene: TRBV11-2
CDR3 protein: CASSLLIGRTGELFF

J gene: TRBJ2-7
CDR3 length: 14
V gene: TRBV5-6
CDR3 protein: CASRERGVGYEQYF

J gene: TRBJ2-7
CDR3 length: 14
V gene: TRBV4-1
CDR3 protein: CASSQAQGAYEQYF

J gene: TRBJ1-3
CDR3 length: 14
V gene: TRBV10-3
CDR3 protein: CAISWQGAGNTIYF

J gene: TRBJ1-1
CDR3 length: 14
V gene: TRBV30
CDR3 protein: CAWNRDRGFPEAFF

J gene: TRBJ2-2
CDR3 length: 16
V gene: TRBV6-2/TRBV6-3
CDR3 protein: CASSYWGLATTGELFF

J gene: TRBJ1-1
CDR3 length: 16
V gene: TRBV6-5
CDR3 protein: CASSYVPGQGGTEAFF

J gene: TRBJ1-1
CDR3 length: 13
V gene: TRBV9
CDR3 protein: CASSPGTGAEAFF

J gene: TRBJ2-3
CDR3 length: 13
V gene: TRBV5-1
CDR3 protein: CASSRTDTDTQYF

J gene: TRBJ1-5
CDR3 length: 19
V gene: TRBV5-6
CDR3 protein: CASSRNSYRGRWVRQPQHF

J gene: TRBJ2-7
CDR3 length: 15
V gene: TRBV7-8
CDR3 protein: CASSLVAGAVYEQYF

J gene: TRBJ1-2
CDR3 length: 15
V gene: TRBV21-1
CDR3 protein: CASSKFGTGGYGYTF

J gene: TRBJ2-4
CDR3 length: 16
V gene: TRBV7-2
CDR3 protein: CASSLAPGTRQNIQYF

J gene: TRBJ2-2
CDR3 length: 17
V gene: TRBV11-3
CDR3 protein: CASSLAGGKVYTGELFF

J gene: TRBJ1-5
CDR3 length: 15
V gene: TRBV19
CDR3 protein: CASSPGGSSNQPQHF

J gene: TRBJ2-7
CDR3 length: 11
V gene: TRBV24-1
CDR3 protein: CATSGGYEQYF

J gene: TRBJ1-1
CDR3 length: 14
V gene: TRBV14
CDR3 protein: CASSLQQLNTEAFF

J gene: TRBJ2-3
CDR3 length: 12
V gene: TRBV7-3
CDR3 protein: CASRGGPDTQYF

J gene: TRBJ2-3
CDR3 length: 15
V gene: TRBV9
CDR3 protein: CASSVSGGLTDTQYF

J gene: TRBJ1-1
CDR3 length: 13
V gene: TRBV9
CDR3 protein: CASSRPGDTEAFF

J gene: TRBJ1-3
CDR3 length: 16
V gene: TRBV5-4
CDR3 protein: CASSAIDRSGGNTIYF

J gene: TRBJ1-1
CDR3 length: 13
V gene: TRBV29-1
CDR3 protein: CSVRQIMNTEAFF

J gene: TRBJ1-2
CDR3 length: 14
V gene: TRBV5-1
CDR3 protein: CASSPLGGNYGYTF

J gene: TRBJ1-1
CDR3 length: 13
V gene: TRBV29-1
CDR3 protein: CSVEGRMNTEAFF

J gene: TRBJ2-7
CDR3 length: 14
V gene: TRBV5-6
CDR3 protein: CASSPWGLSYEQYF

J gene: TRBJ1-4
CDR3 length: 15
V gene: TRBV10-2
CDR3 protein: CASSEPRGPNEKLFF

J gene: TRBJ1-2
CDR3 length: 14
V gene: TRBV28
CDR3 protein: CASSSPHGHYGYTF

J gene: TRBJ1-1
CDR3 length: 16
V gene: TRBV7-3
CDR3 protein: CASSLEDSVLGGEAFF

J gene: TRBJ2-3
CDR3 length: 14
V gene: TRBV27
CDR3 protein: CASSLGLRTDTQYF

J gene: TRBJ1-1
CDR3 length: 12
V gene: TRBV6-5
CDR3 protein: CASNLKWGEAFF

J gene: TRBJ1-1
CDR3 length: 14
V gene: TRBV4-2
CDR3 protein: CASSQDLLNTEAFF

J gene: TRBJ1-1
CDR3 length: 13
V gene: TRBV11-2
CDR3 protein: CASSMDMNTEAFF

J gene: TRBJ1-1
CDR3 length: 15
V gene: TRBV7-8
CDR3 protein: CASSFLSGNVGEAFF